Listed here are 22 T cell receptor beta chains from one sample, sequenced in a study of CD8 T cells in Susac syndrome. Random-hexamer reverse transcription was applied to about 0.5 to 1 ug RNA. TCRdb fed the immunoSEQ multiplex PCR reads into MiXCR, producing one record per CDR3 protein. The sample contains approximately 300,000 distinct CDR3 sequences, around 91% of which appear only once. The sequenced sample was CD8+ T cells from PBMCs. The receptors originated from a human donor with multiple sclerosis.

The chain carries TRBV2 and TRBJ2-7; unclear D gene. Deletions cut 2 bases from V and 4 bases from J, with 9 bases between. This CDR3 spans 13 amino acids. Germline V gene data show CDR1 as SNHLY and CDR2 as FYNNEI. CDR3 sequence reads: CASSERWGYEQYF. The CDR3 nucleotides are TGTGCCAGCAGTGAACGATGGGGTTACGAGCAGTACTTC.

The J gene is TRBJ2-4, the V gene TRBV29-1; 7 positions agree with TRBD1. The CDR3 runs 13 residues. V lost 4 bases to trimming and J lost 5 bases; unmatched junction nucleotides: 5. From germline, CDR1 is SQVTM and CDR2 ANQGSEA. The CDR3 coding sequence is TGCAGCGTTGTGGGACAGAACGAAAACATTCAGTACTTC. It codes for CSVVGQNENIQYF. Full variable domain (missing parts from reference TRBV29-1 and TRBJ2-4): SAVISQKPSRDICQRGTSLTIQCQVDSQVTMMFWYRQQPGQSLTLIATANQGSEATYESGFVIDKFPISRPNLTFSTLTVSNMSPEDSSIYLCSVVGQNENIQYFGAGTRLSVL.

The rearrangement links TRBV15 to TRBJ2-7; possibly TRBD2 for D (5 bases). Germline CDR1 reads LNHNV; CDR2 reads YYDKDF (reference sequence). Trimming took off 4 bases at V and 2 bases at J, with 15 bases between the two ends. The CDR3 loop spans 15 amino acids. CDR3 sequence: CATSTPGKFAYEQYF. In DNA, the CDR3 is TGTGCCACCAGCACTCCGGGAAAATTCGCCTACGAGCAGTACTTC. The whole variable domain, remainder taken from reference TRBV15 and TRBJ2-7, is DAMVIQNPRYQVTQFGKPVTLSCSQTLNHNVMYWYQQKSSQAPKLLFHYYDKDFNNEADTPDNFQSRRPNTSFCFLDIRSPGLGDTAMYLCATSTPGKFAYEQYFGPGTRLTVT.

V usage is TRBV5-5 and J usage is TRBJ2-7; TRBD1 matches at 8 bases. The V and J ends lost 7 bases and 2 bases, in that order; junction bases with no gene match: 2. CDR3 length equals 12 residues. Germline lookup yields CDR1 SGHKS and CDR2 YYEKEE (reference sequence). CDR3 in DNA: TGTGCCAGCGGGGACAGGCCCTACGAGCAGTACTTC. This encodes CASGDRPYEQYF.

This clonotype was observed a few times. This sequence joins TRBV19 and TRBJ2-3; no reliable D call. The CDR3 length is 11 residues. The V end was cut by 6 bases, the J end by 2 bases, with 3 bases between. The V gene's germline CDR1 is LNHDA and CDR2 SQIVND (reference sequence). CDR3 amino acids: CASSNTDTQYF. The DNA for the CDR3 is TGTGCCAGTAGCAACACAGATACGCAGTATTTT. Combining the CDR3 with reference TRBV19 and TRBJ2-3 gives the whole variable domain DGGITQSPKYLFRKEGQNVTLSCEQNLNHDAMYWYRQDPGQGLRLIYYSQIVNDFQKGDIAEGYSVSREKKESFPLTVTSAQKNPTAFYLCASSNTDTQYFGPGTRLTVL.

V and J are TRBV6-5 and TRBJ2-7, with 8 bases lining up with TRBD2. The CDR3 contains 16 residues. V shed 8 bases, J shed 0 bases, and the junction held 12 bases outside the gene matches. CDR1 is MNHEY, CDR2 SVGAGI, per germline. This CDR3 is CASQLLAGPSSYEQYF. The CDR3 DNA sequence: TGTGCCAGCCAGTTATTAGCGGGGCCGAGCTCCTACGAGCAGTACTTC.

This chain joins TRBV12-3 or TRBV12-4 and TRBJ1-1; D may be TRBD1 (5 bases). The CDR3 spans 14 residues. Deletions cut 5 bases from V and 3 bases from J, with 13 bases between. The CDR3 DNA is TGTGCCAGCAGTATCTCGGCGGGGGACACTGAAGCTTTCTTT. This translates into CASSISAGDTEAFF.

The chain is built from TRBV7-6 and TRBJ2-1; 9 positions agree with TRBD2. Germline values: CDR1 SGHVS, CDR2 FNYEAQ. The CDR3 runs to 18 residues. V lost 2 bases and J lost 0; bases outside the gene matches: 8. Here the CDR3 reads CASSLPLDSGGSYNEQFF. CDR3 sequence (DNA): TGTGCCAGCAGCTTACCCCTGGATAGCGGGGGCTCCTACAATGAGCAGTTCTTC.

This clonotype was picked up one time. This rearrangement joins TRBV7-2 to TRBJ2-7, with 9 bases that match TRBD1. The V segment lost 4 bases and the J segment 6 bases; nucleotides outside the gene matches: 22. The CDR3 is made up of 19 amino acids. Germline CDR1 is SGHTA and CDR2 is FQGNSA. This CDR3 is CASSSIALRVRDRVIEQYF. The CDR3 bases are TGTGCCAGCAGCTCCATTGCGCTAAGGGTGCGGGACAGGGTAATCGAGCAGTACTTC.

The chain has TRBV12-3 or TRBV12-4 and TRBJ2-7, with 9 nucleotides matching TRBD2. Trimming at V came to 6 bases and at J to 2 bases, leaving 8 bases not matched to a gene. The CDR3 sequence is 15 residues long. The CDR3: CASSQTSGLTYEQYF. The CDR3 region has the DNA TGTGCCAGCAGCCAGACTAGCGGACTTACCTACGAGCAGTACTTC.

J is TRBJ2-3 and V is TRBV5-1; D is undetermined. Germline CDR1 is SGHRS and CDR2 is YFSETQ. This CDR3 is built from 15 residues. Trimming cost V 0 bases and J 4 bases, with 12 bases left between them. The CDR3 nucleotides are TGCGCCAGCAGCTTGGGAAGGTCAGGTGCAGATACGCAGTATTTT. Encoded protein: CASSLGRSGADTQYF. Variable domain in full (rest from reference TRBV5-1 and TRBJ2-3): KAGVTQTPRYLIKTRGQQVTLSCSPISGHRSVSWYQQTPGQGLQFLFEYFSETQRNKGNFPGRFSGRQFSNSRSEMNVSTLELGDSALYLCASSLGRSGADTQYFGPGTRLTVL.

In its sample, this clonotype was seen once. This chain joins TRBV21-1 and TRBJ1-1; the table's D call TRBD1 went unverified against the DNA. TRBV21-1 is described as a pseudogene. The CDR3 extends over 18 amino acids. CDR3 in amino acids: CASSKGLRTGLAGPEAFF. The CDR3 region has the DNA TGTGCCAGCAGCAAAGGACTTAGGACAGGGCTTGCGGGCCCTGAAGCTTTCTTT.

The chain couples TRBV27 to TRBJ1-5; no clear D. Trimming left V 5 bases short and J 2 bases short, with 10 bases between. CDR3 length equals 14 residues. Per the germline V gene, CDR1 is MNHEY and CDR2 is SMNVEV (reference sequence). The CDR3 protein is CASSPRGGNQPQHF. As DNA, the CDR3 is TGTGCCAGCAGTCCCCGGGGAGGCAATCAGCCCCAGCATTTT.

This clonotype was detected only once. The gene calls are TRBV7-9 and TRBJ2-1; D not certain. Germline V gene sequence: CDR1 SEHNR, CDR2 FQNEAQ (reference sequence). The CDR3 spans 14 residues. Trimming removed 8 bases at V and 2 bases at J, with 13 bases between. The CDR3 DNA follows: TGTGCCAGCGTCCCGGTCACAACCTACAATGAGCAGTTCTTC. Translating it yields CASVPVTTYNEQFF.

V usage is TRBV6-2 or TRBV6-3 and J usage is TRBJ2-7; either TRBD1 or TRBD2 may fit D (5 bases each). The V gene lost 6 bases and the J gene lost 2 bases, with 8 bases spanning the gap. This CDR3 region has 12 residues. The germline V gene encodes CDR1 MNHEY and CDR2 SVGEGT. The CDR3 sequence: CASSRDPYEQYF. The CDR3 DNA is TGTGCCAGCAGCCGGGACCCCTACGAGCAGTACTTC.

This rearrangement joins TRBV7-9 to TRBJ2-3; tentatively, D is TRBD1 (5 bases). CDR3 length: 14 residues. In germline, CDR1 is SEHNR, CDR2 FQNEAQ (reference sequence). V was pared by 2 bases and J by 4 bases, with 10 bases between. This chain's CDR3 is CASSLIGVPDTQYF. CDR3 DNA: TGTGCCAGCAGCTTAATAGGGGTCCCAGATACGCAGTATTTT.

This clonotype was counted a single time. The rearrangement uses TRBV7-2 and TRBJ2-1, with D unclear. The CDR3 runs to 13 residues. Trimming removed 1 base at V and 4 bases at J, with 5 bases between. Germline loops: CDR1 SGHTA, CDR2 FQGNSA. Here the CDR3 DNA reads TGTGCCAGCAGCTTAGATCAGTACAATGAGCAGTTCTTC. Amino acid sequence: CASSLDQYNEQFF. Using reference TRBV7-2 and TRBJ2-1 for the parts outside the CDR3, the full variable domain is GAGVSQSPSNKVTEKGKDVELRCDPISGHTALYWYRQSLGQGLEFLIYFQGNSAPDKSGLPSDRFSAERTGGSVSTLTIQRTQQEDSAVYLCASSLDQYNEQFFGPGTRLTVL.

The chain is built from TRBV5-4 and TRBJ1-1; D perhaps matches TRBD1 (6 bases). The CDR3 runs to 18 residues. The V end was cut by 5 bases, the J end by 1 base, with 24 bases between. CDR1 is SGHNT and CDR2 is YYREEE in the germline V gene (reference sequence). In nucleotides, the CDR3 is TGTGCCAGCAGGCGGTACGGTAGTAGGGGGTTAACGAACACTGAAGCTTTCTTT. Amino acid sequence: CASRRYGSRGLTNTEAFF.

This clonotype has just one count. CDR3 coding DNA: TGTGCCAGCACCCCCCCTGCACCTAGCAATGAGCAGTTCTTC. Protein: CASTPPAPSNEQFF. The J gene is TRBJ2-1, the V gene TRBV6-6, with no clear D. CDR1 and CDR2 (germline): MNHNY, SVGAGI (reference sequence). V was pared by 7 bases and J by 6 bases, with 16 bases between. The CDR3 contains 14 residues.

The V call is TRBV4-3, the J call TRBJ1-5; D call uncertain. There are 13 residues in the CDR3. Germline V lookup: CDR1 LGHNA, CDR2 YSLEER. V was cut by 0 bases and J by 5 bases, with 5 bases left in between. For the CDR3, the DNA is TGCGCCAGCAGCCAAGAACCTCATCAGCCCCAGCATTTT. Residues: CASSQEPHQPQHF.

This chain uses TRBV28 with TRBJ1-1, with a possible D match to TRBD1 (5 bases). V gave up 3 bases and J gave up 0 bases, with 20 bases separating them. The CDR3 has 18 residues. Germline V gene sequence: CDR1 MDHEN, CDR2 SYDVKM. The CDR3 bases are TGTGCCAGCAGTTTTGGGACCCCCTCACCCCCGATGAACACTGAAGCTTTCTTT. Encoded protein: CASSFGTPSPPMNTEAFF.

This clonotype was counted only a few times. The V and J genes are TRBV19 and TRBJ2-1, with D perhaps TRBD1 (6 bases). This CDR3 region has 13 residues. V lost 6 bases and J lost 3, with 9 bases in between. Germline V gives CDR1 LNHDA, CDR2 SQIVND (reference sequence). CDR3 DNA sequence: TGTGCCAGTAGCCAAGGGGGCTACAATGAGCAGTTCTTC. Residues: CASSQGGYNEQFF. The entire variable domain, with the rest obtained from reference TRBV19 and TRBJ2-1, is as follows: DGGITQSPKYLFRKEGQNVTLSCEQNLNHDAMYWYRQDPGQGLRLIYYSQIVNDFQKGDIAEGYSVSREKKESFPLTVTSAQKNPTAFYLCASSQGGYNEQFFGPGTRLTVL.